A selection of T cell receptor beta chains follows, all from one sample in a study of cytomegalovirus exposure and HLA in healthy donors. The method was immunoSEQ multiplex PCR; TCRdb's version includes in-frame clones alone and lacks a portion of them. Of some 140,000 clones listed, about four fifths were seen once; the top ten hold 2.8%. The sequenced sample was PBMCs. These receptors all stem from a man aged 18 to 29 in good health and CMV-seronegative. Each CDR3 is given with its conserved first and last residue. A D gene is named only where the DNA matches it firmly. Not every row has a clone size; where given, it reads once, few, many or a size class.

D	size	V	length	J	CDR3	DNA
.	.	TRBV1	17	TRBJ1-2	CTSSQRDSELPNYGYTF	TGCACCAGCAGTCAGAGGGACAGCGAGCTTCCTAACTATGGCTACACCTTC
.	few	TRBV7-9	15	TRBJ1-1	CASSLNPGQNTEAFF	TGTGCCAGCAGCTTGAATCCGGGACAGAACACTGAAGCTTTCTTT
TRBD2	.	TRBV6-1	17	TRBJ2-3	CASSVLIAGGVTDTQYF	TGTGCCAGCAGTGTCCTCATAGCGGGGGGGGTCACAGATACGCAGTATTTT
TRBD1	.	TRBV10-3	15	TRBJ1-1	CAIRQGAGWGTEAFF	TGTGCCATCAGACAGGGGGCTGGGTGGGGCACTGAAGCTTTCTTT
TRBD1	few	TRBV19	15	TRBJ2-5	CASSMDRVGQETQYF	TGTGCCAGTAGTATGGACAGGGTGGGTCAAGAGACCCAGTACTTC
TRBD1	.	TRBV6-5	15	TRBJ1-2	CASSYATGRAYGYTF	TGTGCCAGCAGTTACGCGACAGGGAGAGCCTATGGCTACACCTTC
.	.	TRBV11-2	17	TRBJ2-4	CASSSVTGSRAKNIQYF	TGTGCCAGCAGCTCGGTAACAGGGAGTCGGGCCAAAAACATTCAGTACTTC
.	.	TRBV7-9	12	TRBJ1-4	CAGMGREEKLFF	TGTGCCGGCATGGGGAGAGAGGAAAAACTGTTTTTT
.	.	TRBV19	14	TRBJ2-1	CASSMGRVYNEQFF	TGTGCCAGTAGTATGGGCAGGGTTTACAATGAGCAGTTCTTC
TRBD2	.	TRBV11-3	16	TRBJ2-5	CASSLGVAGAQETQYF	TGTGCCAGCAGCTTAGGGGTAGCGGGGGCCCAAGAGACCCAGTACTTC
TRBD1	.	TRBV10-3	18	TRBJ1-3	CAISYSGGQVYSGNTIYF	TGTGCCATCAGTTACTCTGGGGGACAGGTCTACTCTGGAAACACCATATATTTT
.	.	TRBV19	15	TRBJ2-1	CASSHQGSPRNEQFF	TGTGCCAGTAGTCATCAGGGGTCCCCTAGAAATGAGCAGTTCTTC
.	.	TRBV5-5	13	TRBJ1-2	CASSLDQNYGYTF	TGTGCCAGCAGCTTGGATCAGAACTATGGCTACACCTTC
TRBD1	few	TRBV5-1	14	TRBJ2-1	CASSLLQGANEQFF	TGCGCCAGCAGCTTGCTTCAGGGGGCAAATGAGCAGTTCTTC
.	.	TRBV5-1	15	TRBJ1-1	CASTRQGLGNTEAFF	TGCGCCAGCACACGCCAGGGGCTGGGGAACACTGAAGCTTTCTTT
TRBD1	.	TRBV5-1	14	TRBJ2-5	CASSSTGGSETQYF	TGCGCCAGCAGCTCGACAGGGGGCTCTGAGACCCAGTACTTC
TRBD2	.	TRBV7-9	16	TRBJ2-5	CSSSYHSLRGSSNQYF	TGTTCCAGCAGCTATCATTCGCTGCGGGGGAGCAGTAACCAGTACTTC
.	.	TRBV7-2	14	TRBJ1-4	CASSLSGPGRKLFF	TGTGCCAGCAGCTTATCAGGTCCCGGGAGGAAACTGTTTTTT
.	.	TRBV5-5	13	TRBJ2-1	CASSQQDYNEQFF	TGTGCCAGCAGCCAACAGGACTACAATGAGCAGTTCTTC
TRBD1	.	TRBV27	15	TRBJ2-5	CASSSMPGGVETQYF	TGTGCCAGCAGTTCAATGCCAGGGGGCGTGGAGACCCAGTACTTC
.	.	TRBV2	15	TRBJ1-3	CASSGAGSLEDTIYF	TGTGCCAGCAGTGGGGCAGGGTCATTGGAAGACACCATATATTTT
.	.	TRBV2	11	TRBJ1-4	CASNYYEKLFF	TGTGCCAGCAATTATTATGAAAAACTGTTTTTT
.	.	TRBV5-5	14	TRBJ1-1	CASSVNYRDTEAFF	TGTGCCAGCAGCGTTAATTATCGGGACACTGAAGCTTTCTTT
.	.	TRBV7-6	15	TRBJ2-7	CASSLVPGKDYEQYF	TGTGCCAGCAGCTTAGTCCCGGGAAAGGACTACGAGCAGTACTTC
.	.	TRBV13	15	TRBJ2-5	CASSLSGSPQETQYF	TGTGCCAGCAGCTTAAGCGGCAGCCCCCAAGAGACCCAGTACTTC
.	.	TRBV7-2	13	TRBJ1-2	CASSAGLIYGYTF	TGTGCCAGCAGCGCGGGACTGATCTATGGCTACACCTTC
.	.	TRBV6-1	13	TRBJ1-2	CASTPIQVYGYTF	TGTGCCAGCACTCCAATACAGGTCTATGGCTACACCTTC